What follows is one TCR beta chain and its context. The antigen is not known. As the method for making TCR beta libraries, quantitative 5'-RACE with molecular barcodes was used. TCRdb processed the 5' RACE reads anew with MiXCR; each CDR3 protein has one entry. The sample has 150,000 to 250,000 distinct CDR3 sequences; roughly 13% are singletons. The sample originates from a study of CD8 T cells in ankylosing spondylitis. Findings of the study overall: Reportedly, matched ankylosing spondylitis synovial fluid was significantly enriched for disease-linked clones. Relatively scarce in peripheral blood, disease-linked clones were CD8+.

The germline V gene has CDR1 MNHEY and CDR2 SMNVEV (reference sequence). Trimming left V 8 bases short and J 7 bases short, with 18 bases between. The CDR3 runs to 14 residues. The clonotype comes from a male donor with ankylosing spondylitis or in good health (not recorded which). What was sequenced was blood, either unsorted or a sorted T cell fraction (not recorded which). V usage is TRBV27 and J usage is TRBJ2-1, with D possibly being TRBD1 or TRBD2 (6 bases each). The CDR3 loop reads CASSLDGGGNEQFF. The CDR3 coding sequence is TGTGCCAGCTCCTTAGACGGGGGCGGGAATGAGCAGTTCTTC.